Detailed here is one T cell receptor (beta chain). Its matching antigen is unknown. The source of the sample is a study of T cells in localized non-small cell lung cancer. Study results and limitations: Paired adjacent lung recovered a median approximately 57 of the top 100 tumor clones. Uninvolved adjacent lung showed the highest T cell clonality, exceeding tumor. Longer overall survival associated with higher blood T cell density; shorter survival with higher adjacent-lung clonality. Sequencing covered just one tumor region, so heterogeneity cannot be ruled out.

TCRdb's copy holds only in-frame clones and misses some; the assay was immunoSEQ multiplex PCR. The repertoire holds about 9,600 clones, roughly 87% seen once, with 15% to 20% in the top ten. Trimming left V 3 bases short and J 2 bases short, with 16 bases between. This CDR3 is 16 amino acids long. Germline V lookup: CDR1 ENHRY, CDR2 SYGVKD. Sample: peripheral blood, taken before any cancer treatment. V usage is TRBV10-3 and J usage is TRBJ1-2; D is possibly TRBD1 (6 bases). The sequence came from a male donor older than 55 with stage III squamous cell lung carcinoma. CDR3 DNA: TGTGCCATCAGTGATAAGGCTTTGAGGGGGAACTATGGCTACACCTTC. Translated, it gives CAISDKALRGNYGYTF.